The 27 T cell receptor beta chains given below trace back to one sample, sequenced in a study of graft-versus-host responses after intestinal transplantation. Sequencing used immunoSEQ multiplex PCR; TCRdb keeps in-frame clones, though not all of them. The top ten clones hold 7.5% to 8.5% of a sample with 78,000 or so clones, 80% to 90% of them seen once. These receptors have no known antigen. Source: unstimulated CD8+ T cells sorted from spleen or lymph node cells, taken before transplant. Receptors were obtained from a human donor who was the organ donor for an intestinal transplant.

The rearrangement joins TRBV15 to TRBJ2-7; no reliable D call. This CDR3 comprises 12 residues. Looked up from germline, CDR1 is LNHNV and CDR2 is YYDKDF (reference sequence). The V gene lost 6 bases and the J gene lost 3 bases, with 9 bases spanning the gap. The DNA for the CDR3 is TGTGCCACCAGTCGTCGCCGCTACGAGCAGTACTTC. It encodes CATSRRRYEQYF.

The chain is built from TRBV5-6 and TRBJ1-1; D gene unclear. Germline V gene sequence: CDR1 SGHDT, CDR2 YYEEEE. The CDR3 consists of 15 residues. V was trimmed by 0 bases and J by 1 base, leaving 10 bases between them. The CDR3 here is CASSLVLIENTEAFF. CDR3 nucleotide sequence: TGTGCCAGCAGCTTGGTATTAATAGAGAACACTGAAGCTTTCTTT.

This sequence joins TRBV10-2 and TRBJ2-2, with 8 bases that match TRBD1. The CDR3 spans 13 residues. J gave up 4 bases and V 8 bases, and 3 bases lay outside the gene matches. Germline V gene data show CDR1 as WSHSY and CDR2 as SAAADI. Here the CDR3 DNA reads TGCGCCAGCGCAGGGGGCGGCACCGGGGAGCTGTTTTTT. Residues: CASAGGGTGELFF.

The rearrangement uses TRBV15 and TRBJ2-1; the match to TRBD2 covers 9 bases. CDR1 and CDR2 from the germline V gene are LNHNV and YYDKDF (reference sequence). The length of the CDR3 is 14 residues. V lost 3 bases and J lost 4; bases outside the gene matches: 1. The CDR3, as DNA: TGTGCCACCAGCAGGCGGGGGGGGTACAATGAGCAGTTCTTC. It translates to CATSRRGGYNEQFF. The whole variable domain, filled in from reference TRBV15 and TRBJ2-1, reads DAMVIQNPRYQVTQFGKPVTLSCSQTLNHNVMYWYQQKSSQAPKLLFHYYDKDFNNEADTPDNFQSRRPNTSFCFLDIRSPGLGDTAMYLCATSRRGGYNEQFFGPGTRLTVL.

The J gene is TRBJ1-6, the V gene TRBV15; TRBD1 is a possible D gene (6 bases). CDR1 and CDR2 (germline): LNHNV, YYDKDF (reference sequence). V shed 5 bases and J shed 2 bases, with 13 bases lying between them. The CDR3 sequence is 16 residues long. CDR3 region: CATSVTGNPYNSPLHF. CDR3 DNA sequence: TGTGCCACCAGCGTCACAGGGAACCCCTATAATTCACCCCTCCACTTT.

The chain has TRBV2 and TRBJ1-1; weak D call: TRBD1 (5 bases). The V and J ends lost 6 bases and 8 bases respectively, with 22 bases between them. The germline V gene has CDR1 SNHLY and CDR2 FYNNEI. This CDR3 is built from 15 residues. CDR3 DNA: TGTGCCAGCAGCGGGCCCTGGGACGGATACTCAGAAGCTTTCTTT. This translates into CASSGPWDGYSEAFF.

V and J are TRBV6-4 and TRBJ2-2; no clear D. Germline V lookup: CDR1 MRHNA, CDR2 SNTAGT. The V gene lost 2 bases and the J gene lost 4 bases, with 8 bases spanning the gap. The CDR3 covers 14 residues. CDR3 amino acids: CASSDVAFTGELFF. CDR3 nucleotides: TGTGCCAGCAGTGACGTAGCCTTCACCGGGGAGCTGTTTTTT.

The CDR3, as DNA: TGTGCCAGCAGTAGGTTGCTAGATGAAGCTTTCTTT. This translates into CASSRLLDEAFF. The chain carries TRBV2 and TRBJ1-1; no clear D. The CDR3 length is 12 residues. V was trimmed by 5 bases and J by 7 bases, leaving 11 bases between them. The germline V gene encodes CDR1 SNHLY and CDR2 FYNNEI.

This clone was recorded a few times. J is TRBJ2-2 and V is TRBV27, with D hard to call. Germline V gives CDR1 MNHEY, CDR2 SMNVEV (reference sequence). Trimming removed 3 bases from V and 5 bases from J, with 1 base in between. This CDR3 has 11 amino acids. Here the CDR3 DNA reads TGTGCCAGCAGTTTTACCGGGGAGCTGTTTTTT. This gives the protein CASSFTGELFF.

This chain connects TRBV7-8 to TRBJ1-5; 9 bases fit TRBD1. The V gene end was trimmed by 2 bases and the J gene end by 0 bases; junction bases not matched to a gene: 5. The CDR3 contains 17 residues. The V gene's germline CDR1 is SGHVS and CDR2 FQNEAQ. The CDR3 nucleotides are TGTGCCAGCAGCTTAATGACAGGGGGTGGTAGCAATCAGCCCCAGCATTTT. Encoded protein: CASSLMTGGGSNQPQHF.

This CDR3 reads CSVAGGEETQYF. The DNA for the CDR3 is TGCAGCGTTGCCGGGGGGGAAGAGACCCAGTACTTC. The rearrangement links TRBV29-1 to TRBJ2-5; 8 bases align to TRBD2. V was pared by 4 bases and J by 3 bases, with 1 base of the junction left unmatched. The CDR3 runs to 12 residues. The germline V gene encodes CDR1 SQVTM and CDR2 ANQGSEA.

CDR3 loop: CASSAPSDRTDTQYF. The DNA of the CDR3 is TGTGCCAGCAGTGCTCCTAGCGACCGCACAGATACGCAGTATTTT. V gene TRBV2 combines with J gene TRBJ2-3; possible D gene TRBD2, 6 bases. CDR1 and CDR2 (germline): SNHLY, FYNNEI. There are 15 residues in the CDR3. V shed 4 bases and J shed 1 base, with 12 bases lying between them.

As to this clone: The same CDR3 is also encoded by other DNA sequences in this sample. The chain links TRBV5-1 to TRBJ1-1, with TRBD1 as a possible D gene (5 bases). Germline V gene lookup returns CDR1 SGHRS and CDR2 YFSETQ. CDR3 length equals 13 residues. V was clipped by 4 bases and J by 4 bases, with 11 bases between them. CDR3 coding DNA: TGCGCCAGCAGCCTAAGCGGGGGCACTGAAGCTTTCTTT. Its translation: CASSLSGGTEAFF.

This rearrangement joins TRBV10-3 to TRBJ1-1; D perhaps matches TRBD1 (6 bases). V dropped 3 bases and J dropped 4 bases, with 12 bases sitting between them. The CDR3 sequence is 14 residues long. Per the germline V gene, CDR1 is ENHRY and CDR2 is SYGVKD. The CDR3 reads CAISEGGRITEAFF. DNA of the CDR3: TGTGCCATCAGTGAAGGGGGTCGGATCACTGAAGCTTTCTTT.

In this sample, this clone turned up a few times. CDR3 residues: CASSQHTTGYNSPLHF. The CDR3 nucleotides read TGCGCCAGCAGCCAACACACGACAGGGTATAATTCACCCCTCCACTTT. V is TRBV4-1 and J is TRBJ1-6; 7 nucleotides line up with TRBD1. J was trimmed by 4 bases and V by 2 bases; bases with no gene match: 5. This CDR3 region has 16 residues. Germline V gene lookup returns CDR1 MGHRA and CDR2 YSYEKL.

The chain uses TRBV5-4 and TRBJ2-5; D may be TRBD1 (5 bases). Germline CDR1 reads SGHNT; CDR2 reads YYREEE (reference sequence). CDR3 length: 14 residues. Trimming removed 0 bases at V and 0 bases at J, with 6 bases between. Written as DNA, the CDR3 is TGTGCCAGCAGCTTGGGACAGAACCAAGAGACCCAGTACTTC. It codes for CASSLGQNQETQYF. The full variable domain, with the rest looked up from reference TRBV5-4 and TRBJ2-5, is ETGVTQSPTHLIKTRGQQVTLRCSSQSGHNTVSWYQQALGQGPQFIFQYYREEENGRGNFPPRFSGLQFPNYSSELNVNALELDDSALYLCASSLGQNQETQYFGPGTRLLVL.

This chain links TRBV5-1 with TRBJ2-7; D possibly corresponds to TRBD1 (5 bases). The CDR3 extends over 14 amino acids. V was trimmed by 4 bases and J by 2 bases, leaving 13 bases between them. From germline, CDR1 is SGHRS and CDR2 YFSETQ. Here the CDR3 reads CASSPPGITYEQYF. CDR3 nucleotides: TGCGCCAGCAGCCCCCCAGGGATTACCTACGAGCAGTACTTC.

This chain uses TRBV6-1 with TRBJ1-6; 7 positions match TRBD1. CDR1 and CDR2 (germline): MNHNS, SASEGT. Losses at the gene ends were 5 bases for V and 9 bases for J; bases not matched to a gene: 10. This CDR3 has 15 amino acids. The DNA of the CDR3 is TGTGCCAGCAGTTCACGGGACAGTACATTTTCACCCCTCCACTTT. It encodes CASSSRDSTFSPLHF.

The V and J genes are TRBV30 and TRBJ2-7; TRBD1 matches 10 bases. The germline CDR1 and CDR2 sequences are GTSNPN and SVGIG (reference sequence). Unmatched junction bases numbered 7, after V lost 5 bases and J lost 3 bases. The CDR3 contains 14 residues. The CDR3 reads CAWGGTGVFYEQYF. Written as DNA, the CDR3 is TGTGCCTGGGGCGGGACAGGGGTTTTCTACGAGCAGTACTTC.

This chain joins TRBV15 and TRBJ2-7; possibly TRBD1 or TRBD2 for D (5 bases each). The CDR3 length is 17 residues. V shed 0 bases and J shed 2 bases, with 17 bases lying between them. Germline CDR1 is LNHNV and CDR2 is YYDKDF (reference sequence). CDR3 bases: TGTGCCACCAGCAGAGACCTCAGGGACCCAAGGACCTACGAGCAGTACTTC. It yields the protein CATSRDLRDPRTYEQYF.

V and J are TRBV9 and TRBJ2-3; 10 nucleotides line up with TRBD2. The length of the CDR3 is 18 residues. Germline-derived CDR1 and CDR2 are SGDLS and YYNGEE. Germline trimming cut 4 bases from V and 0 bases from J; bases unmatched to any gene: 11. CDR3 sequence: CASSKTSGEVISTDTQYF. The DNA for the CDR3 is TGTGCCAGCAGCAAAACTAGCGGGGAAGTCATAAGCACAGATACGCAGTATTTT.

This clone was counted a single time. At one boundary the junction diverges from the germline segment, which might be a read error. J is TRBJ1-2 and V is TRBV20-1; D uncertain. Germline CDR1 and CDR2: DFQATT and SNEGSKA (reference sequence). This CDR3 contains 10 residues. This CDR3 reads CSAVLWTFFF. Written as DNA, the CDR3 is TGCAGTGCGGTGCTCTGGACCTTCTTCTTC.

This clone has just one count. CDR3 sequence reads: CASSWDTTNEKLFF. The DNA for the CDR3 is TGTGCCAGCAGTTGGGACACAACTAATGAAAAACTGTTTTTT. The genes are TRBV28 and TRBJ1-4; a possible D gene is TRBD1 (6 bases). V was pared by 4 bases and J by 0 bases, with 6 bases between. This CDR3 comprises 14 residues. Germline CDR1 is MDHEN and CDR2 is SYDVKM.

The chain recombines TRBV15 with TRBJ2-3; 13 bases line up with TRBD2. The germline CDR1 and CDR2 sequences are LNHNV and YYDKDF (reference sequence). The V segment lost 3 bases and the J segment 4 bases; nucleotides outside the gene matches: 1. The CDR3 spans 15 residues. CDR3 sequence: CATSSTSGGADTQYF. The CDR3 region has the DNA TGTGCCACCAGCAGCACTAGCGGGGGGGCAGATACGCAGTATTTT.

This chain joins TRBV13 and TRBJ2-1; D is unresolved. Trimming stripped 0 bases from V and 5 bases from J, with 14 bases between. The CDR3 is 16 residues long. Germline CDR1 PRHDT, CDR2 FYEKMQ (reference sequence). CDR3 loop: CASSLGLAAPHNEQFF. CDR3 DNA sequence: TGTGCCAGCAGCTTAGGTTTGGCGGCCCCCCACAATGAGCAGTTCTTC.

J is TRBJ2-2 and V is TRBV9; 8 nucleotides match TRBD2. The length of the CDR3 is 17 residues. The ends lost 0 bases at V and 5 bases at J; junction bases unmatched: 9. Germline V lookup: CDR1 SGDLS, CDR2 YYNGEE. This chain's CDR3 is CASSVDGGGPLTGELFF. The DNA for the CDR3 is TGTGCCAGCAGCGTAGACGGCGGGGGGCCTTTAACCGGGGAGCTGTTTTTT.

The chain joins TRBV4-1 to TRBJ1-1; possible D gene TRBD1, 6 bases. V gave up 4 bases and J gave up 2 bases, with 26 bases separating them. This CDR3 comprises 19 residues. Per the germline V gene, CDR1 is MGHRA and CDR2 is YSYEKL. The CDR3 DNA follows: TGCGCCAGCAGCCCTTATGAACCCCGACAGGCCTTTTTCAACACTGAAGCTTTCTTT. It yields the protein CASSPYEPRQAFFNTEAFF.